The rows below give T cell receptor beta chains drawn from one sample of a study of shared clonotypes between healthy human individuals. The protocol was immunoSEQ multiplex PCR, while the TCRdb copy is restricted to in-frame clones and leaves out a portion. The sample has nearly 500,000 clones; over 65% are singletons. The source material was PBMCs. These receptors all stem from a woman between 40 and 55 years old in good health. Some clones in this sample may be carry-over from other donors' samples. Both conserved end residues are trimmed from each CDR3. The D gene is left open where the match is weak.

J gene: TRBJ1-2
D gene: NA
V gene: TRBV7-9
CDR3 protein: ASSTGGLGYT

J gene: TRBJ2-7
D gene: TRBD2
V gene: TRBV4-1
CDR3 protein: ASSQDLREPSYEQY

J gene: TRBJ2-7
D gene: TRBD1
V gene: TRBV5-4
CDR3 protein: ASSPWTGESVEQY

J gene: TRBJ2-3
D gene: NA
V gene: TRBV6-4
CDR3 protein: ASSLDRFTDTQY

J gene: TRBJ2-1
D gene: TRBD2
V gene: TRBV28
CDR3 protein: ASRTSGRAREQF

J gene: TRBJ2-3
D gene: TRBD1
V gene: TRBV5-1
CDR3 protein: ASSLKTLQGRSTDTQY

J gene: TRBJ1-6
D gene: TRBD1
V gene: TRBV7-9
CDR3 protein: ASSTTGDSPLH

J gene: TRBJ1-2
D gene: NA
V gene: TRBV9
CDR3 protein: ASNRDGNLPRGYT

J gene: TRBJ2-2
D gene: NA
V gene: TRBV9
CDR3 protein: ASSVVGTGELF

J gene: TRBJ2-1
D gene: NA
V gene: TRBV2
CDR3 protein: ASSGTATQNEQF

J gene: TRBJ1-3
D gene: TRBD1
V gene: TRBV7-2
CDR3 protein: ASSLGTVNTIY

J gene: TRBJ2-3
D gene: TRBD2
V gene: TRBV5-4
CDR3 protein: ASSSSGRAPVGDTQY

J gene: TRBJ2-2
D gene: TRBD1
V gene: TRBV11-3
CDR3 protein: ASSLDAGGVTGELF